The clone carrying this TCR beta chain turned up a few times. Its matching antigen is unknown. The record originates from a study of response to subunit inactivated influenza vaccine. Study-level findings and limits: Researchers suggested that each seasonal influenza vaccination recruits few new T cells.

CDR1 and CDR2 from the germline V gene are MNHEY and SMNVEV (reference sequence). Unmatched junction bases numbered 7, after V lost 3 bases and J lost 12 bases. This CDR3 contains 14 residues. Each CDR3 protein is one row after TCRdb ran MiXCR on the RT-PCR reads. The sample records 450,000 to 600,000 distinct CDR3 sequences, approximately 16% being singletons. Sample: CD4+ T cells sorted from PBMCs, taken less than 30 months after vaccination. This chain joins TRBV27 and TRBJ2-7; 14 bases agree with TRBD2. The TCR originated in a man aged 50 to 75 who received an inactivated influenza vaccine. The CDR3: CASSFGTSGRDAYF. CDR3 in DNA: TGTGCCAGCAGTTTCGGGACTAGCGGGAGAGACGCGTACTTC.